The TCR beta chain under discussion was sequenced for a study of shared clonotypes between healthy human individuals. Background on the study: Three plates each covered CD4 naive and memory; CD8 naive two, CD8 memory one.

A few counts support this clone. The antigen remains undetermined. Study results and caveats: A handful of donors showed sharing of approximately 5% of naive CD4 clonotypes. Relative to memory subsets, naive subsets generally showed larger estimated richness. Read depth was anticipated to influence clonotype sharing among donors.

Profiling relied on immunoSEQ multiplex PCR, and the TCRdb table lists in-frame clones only, not all of them. The table shows fewer than 3 million clones, with roughly 90% occurring only once. CDR3 length: 14 amino acids. Trimming shortened V by 7 bases and J by 0 bases, and 12 bases separated the two germline ends. Germline values: CDR1 SNHLY, CDR2 FYNNEI. The sequenced sample was naive CD4+ T cells from PBMCs. This sample's subset: CD45RA+ positively selected. This clonotype originated in a man between 18 and 29 years old in good health. Some clones in this sample may be carry-over from other donors' samples. The rearrangement uses TRBV2 and TRBJ1-2; D is possibly TRBD1 (6 bases). The CDR3 loop is CASNRVLTNYGYTF. CDR3 bases: TGTGCCAGCAACAGGGTGCTAACTAACTATGGCTACACCTTC.